The T cell receptor (beta chain) described here comes from a study of shared clonotypes between healthy human individuals. As for the study in general: Donors had three CD4 naive, three CD4 memory, two CD8 naive and one CD8 memory plate apiece.

CDR3 length equals 18 residues. In germline, CDR1 is MNHEY, CDR2 SMNVEV (reference sequence). V gave up 7 bases and J gave up 0 bases; unmatched junction bases: 13. The authors' processing: ImmunoSEQ output lacked quality scores and full-length reads, limiting matched filtering. Repertoires were generated with immunoSEQ multiplex PCR, while TCRdb's copy carries only in-frame clones and drops some. The V and J calls and clone size were taken over from that table, and D and trimming were inferred from the DNA. The data contain approximately 590,000 clones, 95% to 96% of them singletons. Naive CD8 cells were CD45RO-negative, positively selected for CCR7, excluding terminally differentiated effector memory CD45RA+ cells.

The sequence was collected from a woman in her twenties or thirties in good health. The sequenced sample consisted of naive CD8+ T cells sorted from blood. The V and J genes are TRBV27 and TRBJ2-7; TRBD2 agrees at 12 bases. CDR3 sequence (DNA): TGTGCCAGCACTTTCCTGAGGACTAGCGGGACCCACTCCTACGAGCAGTACTTC. Its protein product is CASTFLRTSGTHSYEQYF.